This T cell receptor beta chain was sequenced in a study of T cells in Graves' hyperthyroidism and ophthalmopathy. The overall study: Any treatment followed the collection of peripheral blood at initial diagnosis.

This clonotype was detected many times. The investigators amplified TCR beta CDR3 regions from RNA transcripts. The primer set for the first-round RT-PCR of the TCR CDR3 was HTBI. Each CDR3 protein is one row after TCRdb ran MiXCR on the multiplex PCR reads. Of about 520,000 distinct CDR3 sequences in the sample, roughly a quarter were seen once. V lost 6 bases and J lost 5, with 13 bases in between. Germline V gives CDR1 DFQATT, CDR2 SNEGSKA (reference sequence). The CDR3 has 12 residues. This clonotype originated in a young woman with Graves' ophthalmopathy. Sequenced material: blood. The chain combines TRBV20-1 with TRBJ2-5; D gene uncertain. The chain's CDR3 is CSALLRWETQYF. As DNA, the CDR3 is TGCAGTGCCCTACTGAGGTGGGAGACCCAGTACTTC.